This TCR beta chain was obtained from a study of blood T cell repertoires in COVID-19. The CDR3 sequence is 13 residues long. Looked up from germline, CDR1 is SGHRS and CDR2 is YFSETQ. V was pared by 4 bases and J by 5 bases, with 13 bases between. Profiling relied on immunoSEQ multiplex PCR, and the TCRdb table lists in-frame clones only, not all of them. In the table there are 100,000 to 150,000 clones, approximately 83% of which are singletons. The J gene is TRBJ2-7, the V gene TRBV5-1; D possibly corresponds to TRBD1 (6 bases). Sequenced input: peripheral blood. This sequence originates from a man aged 80 or over with active or convalescent COVID-19. CDR3 amino acids: CASSRIRGHEQYF. The CDR3 DNA follows: TGCGCCAGCAGCCGTATCAGGGGCCACGAGCAGTACTTC.